A single sample is the source of the 25 T cell receptor beta chains below, sequenced in a study of CD8+CD57+ T cells in acquired aplastic anemia. Researchers used genomic DNA as the template to profile TCR beta VDJ and CDR3. MiXCR, applied by TCRdb to the reads, yields one record per CDR3 protein. In the table there are some 170,000 distinct CDR3 sequences, about 48% of which are singletons. Specimen: sorted CD4+, CD8+, or CD8+CD57+ T cells (not recorded which) from PBMCs. The receptors stem from a human donor in good health.

This clonotype has only a few counts. The rearrangement joins TRBV11-2 to TRBJ1-3; perhaps TRBD1 as D (5 bases). Trimming stripped 4 bases from V and 2 bases from J, with 12 bases between. Germline CDR1 reads SGHAT; CDR2 reads FQNNGV. This CDR3 is built from 15 residues. CDR3 protein: CASSSPSGTGNTIYF. DNA for the CDR3: TGTGCCAGCAGCTCACCTTCAGGGACTGGAAACACCATATATTTT.

There are many counts of this clonotype. The J gene is TRBJ2-7, the V gene TRBV2; TRBD1 agrees at 8 bases. The CDR3 sequence is 13 residues long. CDR1 is SNHLY, CDR2 FYNNEI, per germline. Losses at the gene ends were 5 bases for V and 6 bases for J; bases not matched to a gene: 6. The CDR3 spells CASSTDRVAEQYF. DNA of the CDR3: TGTGCCAGCAGTACGGACAGGGTTGCCGAGCAGTACTTC.

The chain carries TRBV4-2 and TRBJ1-1, with D unresolved. Trimming left V 1 base short and J 4 bases short, with 13 bases between. The length of the CDR3 is 15 residues. The germline V gene has CDR1 LGHNA and CDR2 YNFKEQ. The CDR3 DNA sequence: TGTGCCAGCAGCCAAGGGCAGGCGGTGGGCACTGAAGCTTTCTTT. The encoded protein is CASSQGQAVGTEAFF.

This clonotype turned up a few times. The V gene is TRBV24-1, the J gene TRBJ1-6, with D hard to call. The germline CDR1 and CDR2 sequences are KGHDR and SFDVKD. V shed 1 base and J shed 8 bases, with 8 bases lying between them. The length of the CDR3 is 14 residues. The CDR3 bases are TGTGCCACCAGTGATTTCGCAGGCCATTCACCCCTCCACTTT. Translating it yields CATSDFAGHSPLHF.

V and J are TRBV19 and TRBJ1-1; 9 bases match TRBD1. This CDR3 comprises 15 residues. CDR1 and CDR2 (germline): LNHDA, SQIVND (reference sequence). V dropped 2 bases and J dropped 8; count of bases not matched to a gene: 9. The CDR3 here is CASSITTLGQGEAFF. The CDR3 DNA sequence: TGTGCCAGTAGTATAACTACCTTGGGACAGGGAGAAGCTTTCTTT. Full variable domain (missing parts from reference TRBV19 and TRBJ1-1): DGGITQSPKYLFRKEGQNVTLSCEQNLNHDAMYWYRQDPGQGLRLIYYSQIVNDFQKGDIAEGYSVSREKKESFPLTVTSAQKNPTAFYLCASSITTLGQGEAFFGQGTRLTVV.

This clonotype came up once. The V gene is TRBV6-2 or TRBV6-3, the J gene TRBJ2-1; 9 bases fit TRBD2. V gave up 0 bases and J gave up 9 bases; unmatched junction bases: 9. The germline CDR1 and CDR2 sequences are MNHEY and SVGEGT. The CDR3 length is 16 residues. The CDR3 coding sequence is TGTGCCAGCAGTTACTCGACCGGCGGGGGGGCGGGTGAGCAGTTCTTC. Translated: CASSYSTGGGAGEQFF.

CDR3 DNA: TGTGCCAGCAGCTTCCTTCGGGAAAACACCGGGGAGCTGTTTTTT. The encoded protein is CASSFLRENTGELFF. The chain uses TRBV11-2 and TRBJ2-2; tentative D call: TRBD2 (5 bases). The CDR3 is 15 residues long. Germline loops: CDR1 SGHAT, CDR2 FQNNGV. Trimming stripped 3 bases from V and 2 bases from J, with 10 bases between. Variable domain in full (rest from reference TRBV11-2 and TRBJ2-2): EAGVAQSPRYKIIEKRQSVAFWCNPISGHATLYWYQQILGQGPKLLIQFQNNGVVDDSQLPKDRFSAERLKGVDSTLKIQPAKLEDSAVYLCASSFLRENTGELFFGEGSRLTVL.

This clonotype was detected ten times or more. The V call is TRBV5-6, the J call TRBJ1-5; possibly TRBD1 for D (5 bases). The length of the CDR3 is 15 residues. V was clipped by 0 bases and J by 6 bases, with 13 bases between them. Germline V lookup: CDR1 SGHDT, CDR2 YYEEEE. The CDR3 region has the DNA TGTGCCAGCAGCTTGGATGGTGGGGGTTCTCAGCCCCAGCATTTT. Translated, it gives CASSLDGGGSQPQHF.

The sample holds many counts of this clonotype. The V and J genes are TRBV19 and TRBJ2-3; D remains unclear. This CDR3 contains 13 residues. Trimming removed 3 bases at V and 2 bases at J, with 6 bases between. Germline values: CDR1 LNHDA, CDR2 SQIVND (reference sequence). The CDR3 loop reads CASSIRYTDTQYF. The CDR3 DNA is TGTGCCAGTAGTATTCGCTACACAGATACGCAGTATTTT.

This chain's CDR3 is CASSGTYYEQYF. CDR3 DNA: TGTGCCAGCAGTGGGACGTACTACGAGCAGTACTTC. This chain connects TRBV2 to TRBJ2-7; no clear D. Between the trimmed V and J ends, which lost 4 bases and 3 bases, there was a span of 7 bases. The CDR3 consists of 12 residues. CDR1 is SNHLY, CDR2 FYNNEI, per germline.

The table lists this clonotype with many counts. This chain links TRBV24-1 with TRBJ2-1; D possibly uses TRBD1 or TRBD2 (5 bases each). The V end lost 4 bases, the J end lost 5 bases, and 17 bases lay between the germline ends. The CDR3 totals 16 residues. Germline V gene data show CDR1 as KGHDR and CDR2 as SFDVKD. CDR3 sequence reads: CATSDPGPKGHNEQFF. CDR3 nucleotides: TGTGCCACCAGTGACCCGGGACCTAAGGGGCACAATGAGCAGTTCTTC.

This chain uses TRBV18 with TRBJ2-7; 8 positions agree with TRBD2. The germline CDR1 and CDR2 sequences are KGHSH and LQKENI. CDR3 size: 14 residues. V was clipped by 6 bases and J by 2 bases; unmatched bases: 6. The CDR3 coding sequence is TGTGCCAGCTCCCTACTAGCGGAGACCTACGAGCAGTACTTC. Its translation is CASSLLAETYEQYF. The complete variable domain, with remaining parts taken from reference TRBV18 and TRBJ2-7, reads NAGVMQNPRHLVRRRGQEARLRCSPMKGHSHVYWYRQLPEEGLKFMVYLQKENIIDESGMPKERFSAEFPKEGPSILRIQQVVRGDSAAYFCASSLLAETYEQYFGPGTRLTVT.

This clonotype was seen a single time. The chain carries TRBV7-8 and TRBJ2-5; D gene ambiguous. V was cut by 1 base and J by 9 bases, with 9 bases left in between. Germline-derived CDR1 and CDR2 are SGHVS and FQNEAQ. The CDR3 is 12 residues long. The CDR3 region has the DNA TGTGCCAGCAGCTTAGGGTCCTGGGCCCAGTACTTC. Protein: CASSLGSWAQYF.

This clonotype has at least ten counts. The rearrangement joins TRBV6-5 to TRBJ1-6; TRBD1 aligns across 7 bases. The V gene end was trimmed by 4 bases and the J gene end by 5 bases; junction bases not matched to a gene: 11. CDR1 MNHEY and CDR2 SVGAGI come from the germline V gene. The CDR3 is 17 residues long. CDR3 in amino acids: CASSLNRGGGHNSPLHF. The CDR3 region has the DNA TGTGCCAGCAGTTTGAACAGGGGCGGGGGCCATAATTCACCCCTCCACTTT.

Note on this clonotype: This clone may be a read error of a much larger clone one base away. CDR3 residues: CASSQELVGQPQHF. DNA for the CDR3: TGCGCCAGCAGCCAAGAACTGGTGGGTCAGCCCCAGCATTTT. J is TRBJ1-5 and V is TRBV4-1; D is undetermined. Germline CDR1 reads MGHRA; CDR2 reads YSYEKL. The CDR3 length is 14 residues. Between the trimmed V and J ends, which lost 0 bases and 6 bases, there was a span of 9 bases.

This clonotype was detected many times. This chain joins TRBV12-3 or TRBV12-4 and TRBJ1-1, with a tentative D call TRBD1 (5 bases). V was clipped by 6 bases and J by 2 bases, with 16 bases between them. CDR3 length equals 15 residues. CDR3: CASSPRTQGNTEAFF. The CDR3 bases are TGTGCCAGCAGCCCCCGCACTCAGGGAAACACTGAAGCTTTCTTT.

At least ten counts were recorded for this clonotype. The chain couples TRBV11-2 to TRBJ2-3; no definite D call. The CDR3 covers 13 residues. In germline, CDR1 is SGHAT, CDR2 FQNNGV. V was clipped by 6 bases and J by 0 bases, with 7 bases between them. In DNA, the CDR3 is TGTGCCAGCAGAGTAGCTAGCACAGATACGCAGTATTTT. Translated: CASRVASTDTQYF.

The table lists this clonotype with many counts. The chain carries TRBV12-3 or TRBV12-4 and TRBJ2-7, with a possible D match to TRBD1 (6 bases). The V end was cut by 2 bases, the J end by 0 bases, with 17 bases between. The CDR3 runs to 17 residues. The CDR3 is CASSLRWGQGLSYEQYF. In DNA, the CDR3 is TGTGCCAGCAGTTTACGGTGGGGGCAGGGCCTCTCCTACGAGCAGTACTTC.

A few counts support this clonotype. This chain connects TRBV10-3 to TRBJ2-7; 8 nucleotides match TRBD1. J gave up 0 bases and V 6 bases, and 4 bases lay outside the gene matches. Germline CDR1 is ENHRY and CDR2 is SYGVKD. The length of the CDR3 is 14 residues. CDR3 sequence: CAIRTGVSSYEQYF. The CDR3 DNA reads TGTGCCATCAGGACAGGGGTTAGCTCCTACGAGCAGTACTTC.

Notes on this clonotype: A read error may account for a junction end that differs from germline. The chain joins TRBV29-1 to TRBJ1-5, with a weak D call TRBD1 (5 bases). The germline V gene has CDR1 SQVTM and CDR2 ANQGSEA. This CDR3 spans 14 amino acids. This CDR3 reads CGVFGGDFNQPQHF. As DNA, the CDR3 is TGCGGCGTTTTTGGGGGTGATTTTAATCAGCCCCAGCATTTT.

This clonotype was seen a handful of times. V is TRBV7-2 and J is TRBJ1-4; D remains unclear. Germline values: CDR1 SGHTA, CDR2 FQGNSA. Trimming removed 1 base from V and 8 bases from J, with 8 bases in between. This CDR3 comprises 13 residues. CDR3 sequence: CASSLDGYEKLFF. CDR3 in DNA: TGTGCCAGCAGCTTAGACGGATACGAAAAACTGTTTTTT.

The sample holds many counts of this clonotype. The chain is built from TRBV6-5 and TRBJ2-7, with unresolved D. CDR1 is MNHEY, CDR2 SVGAGI, per germline. The CDR3 has 15 amino acids. Trimming removed 0 bases at V and 3 bases at J, with 12 bases between. The CDR3 loop reads CASSYSRHSNYEQYF. CDR3 nucleotide sequence: TGTGCCAGCAGTTACTCTCGGCACAGCAACTACGAGCAGTACTTC.

The genes are TRBV9 and TRBJ1-6, with a possible D match to TRBD1 (6 bases). Germline-derived CDR1 and CDR2 are SGDLS and YYNGEE. V lost 2 bases and J 14 bases, leaving 11 bases between the germline ends. The CDR3 consists of 12 residues. The CDR3 protein is CASSVQGSSLHF. The CDR3 nucleotides read TGTGCCAGCAGCGTCCAGGGGTCCTCCCTCCACTTT.

The chain combines TRBV2 with TRBJ2-7; possible D gene TRBD2, 6 bases. CDR1 SNHLY and CDR2 FYNNEI come from the germline V gene. With 7 bases removed from V and 5 bases from J, the gap between germline ends came to 18 bases. This CDR3 is 14 amino acids long. DNA for the CDR3: TGTGCCAGCATCTGGGAACTAGCTTCGGACGAGCAGTACTTC. This translates into CASIWELASDEQYF.

The chain has TRBV29-1 and TRBJ2-7; 9 nucleotides agree with TRBD1. The J segment lost 5 bases and the V segment lost 3 bases, leaving 8 bases of the junction unmatched. The CDR3 totals 14 residues. Per germline, CDR1 SQVTM and CDR2 ANQGSEA. CDR3 sequence: CSVESGGQGNEQYF. The CDR3 DNA follows: TGCAGCGTTGAGTCCGGGGGACAGGGAAACGAGCAGTACTTC.